Listed here is a single T cell receptor beta chain. The antigen remains unidentified. This sample is drawn from a study of PD-L1 blockade in urothelial cancer. Study information: Prior chemotherapy ranged from 0 to 3 regimens per patient.

Between the trimmed V and J ends, which lost 5 bases and 2 bases, there was a span of 17 bases. The V gene's germline CDR1 is KGHSH and CDR2 LQKENI. The length of the CDR3 is 16 residues. Overall study results and limits: Expansion of tumor-associated blood clones at 3 weeks was greater in durable-benefit patients.

Time point indicated: peripheral blood 6 weeks after treatment start. Patients had urothelial carcinoma that was locally advanced or metastatic. Assay: immunoSEQ multiplex PCR; the TCRdb copy retains only in-frame clones and omits some. The table includes tens of thousands of clones, about 89% detected once. Sequences were derived from PBMCs, sampled around atezolizumab (anti-PD-L1) treatment. V and J are TRBV18 and TRBJ2-3; possibly TRBD2 for D (7 bases). The clonotype was recovered from an older man with urothelial cancer. CDR3 amino acids: CASSAKQGLTTDTQYF. CDR3 DNA sequence: TGTGCCAGCTCAGCCAAACAGGGACTAACCACAGATACGCAGTATTTT.